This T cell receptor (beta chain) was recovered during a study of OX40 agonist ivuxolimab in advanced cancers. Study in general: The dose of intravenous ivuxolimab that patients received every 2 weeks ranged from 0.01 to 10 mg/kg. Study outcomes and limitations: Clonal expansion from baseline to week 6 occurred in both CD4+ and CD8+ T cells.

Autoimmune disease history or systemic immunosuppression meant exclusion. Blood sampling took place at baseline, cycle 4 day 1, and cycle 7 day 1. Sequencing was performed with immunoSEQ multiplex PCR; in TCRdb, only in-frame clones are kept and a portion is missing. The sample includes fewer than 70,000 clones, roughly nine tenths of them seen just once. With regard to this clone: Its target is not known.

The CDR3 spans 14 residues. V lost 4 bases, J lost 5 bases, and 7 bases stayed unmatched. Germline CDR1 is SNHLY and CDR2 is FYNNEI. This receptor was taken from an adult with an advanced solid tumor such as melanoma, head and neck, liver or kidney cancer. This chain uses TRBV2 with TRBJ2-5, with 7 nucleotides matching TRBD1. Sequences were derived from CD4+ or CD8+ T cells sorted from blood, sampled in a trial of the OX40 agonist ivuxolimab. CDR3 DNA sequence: TGTGCCAGCAGTGCACGACAGGGTTGGGAGACCCAGTACTTC. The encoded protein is CASSARQGWETQYF.